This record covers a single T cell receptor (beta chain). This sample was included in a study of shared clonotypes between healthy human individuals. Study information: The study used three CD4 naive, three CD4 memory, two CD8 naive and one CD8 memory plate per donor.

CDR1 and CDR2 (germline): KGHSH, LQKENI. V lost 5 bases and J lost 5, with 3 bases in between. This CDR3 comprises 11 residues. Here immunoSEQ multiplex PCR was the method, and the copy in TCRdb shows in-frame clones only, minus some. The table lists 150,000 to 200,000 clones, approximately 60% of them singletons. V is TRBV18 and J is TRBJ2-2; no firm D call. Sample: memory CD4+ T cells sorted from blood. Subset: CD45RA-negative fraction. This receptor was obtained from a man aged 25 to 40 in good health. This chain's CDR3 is CASSATGELFF. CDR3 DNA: TGTGCCAGCTCAGCGACCGGGGAGCTGTTTTTT. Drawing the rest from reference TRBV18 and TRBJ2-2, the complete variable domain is NAGVMQNPRHLVRRRGQEARLRCSPMKGHSHVYWYRQLPEEGLKFMVYLQKENIIDESGMPKERFSAEFPKEGPSILRIQQVVRGDSAAYFCASSATGELFFGEGSRLTVL.